This T cell receptor (beta chain) was profiled in a study of beta chain features in type 1 diabetes. Every isolated RNA sample was fully reverse transcribed, so sequencing captured expressed TCRB transcripts. Libraries were prepared by immunoSEQ multiplex PCR; TCRdb keeps only in-frame clonotypes and omits some of them. The sample has some 410,000 clones; around 10% are singletons. Trimming cost V 3 bases and J 5 bases, with 22 bases left between them. The germline V gene has CDR1 GTSNPN and CDR2 SVGIG (reference sequence). The CDR3 runs to 17 residues. CD45RO/CCR7/CD25/CD127/CD95/CD27 sorting isolated CD4+ naive, central memory, regulatory and stem cell-like memory cells. Broader study findings: There were fewer insertions and more deletions at the VDJ junctions of type 1 diabetes patients.

Turning to this clone: Its cognate antigen is unknown.

The chain links TRBV30 to TRBJ2-2; D could derive from TRBD1 or TRBD2 (6 bases each). The sequence came from a woman between 18 and 30 years old in good health. Sequencing was done on a sample of naive CD4+ T cells from blood. The CDR3 region has the DNA TGTGCCTGGAGCGGTTTGGCGGGACAAGTTTCAACCGGGGAGCTGTTTTTT. Protein sequence: CAWSGLAGQVSTGELFF.